Below are 2 T cell receptor beta chains sequenced from a single sample in a study of response to subunit inactivated influenza vaccine. TCRdb redid the calling of the RT-PCR reads with MiXCR, one entry per CDR3 protein. The sample holds under 550,000 distinct CDR3 sequences, 6.5% to 8% seen once. Sequencing was performed on PBMCs from blood, taken less than 30 months after vaccination. These receptors were obtained from a man in his fifties or sixties who received an inactivated influenza vaccine.

This clonotype has more than one count but fewer than ten. The J gene is TRBJ1-2, the V gene TRBV5-1, with 7 bases matching TRBD1. The junction had 6 bases not matched to a gene; V was cut back by 2 bases and J by 8 bases. In germline, CDR1 is SGHRS, CDR2 YFSETQ. The CDR3 loop spans 13 amino acids. CDR3 region: CASSFGTADGYTF. The CDR3 region has the DNA TGCGCCAGCAGCTTTGGGACAGCCGACGGCTACACCTTC.

This clonotype was seen a few times. The chain carries TRBV3-1 and TRBJ2-5; 13 bases align to TRBD2. The junction had 3 bases not matched to a gene; V was cut back by 4 bases and J by 1 base. The CDR3 consists of 16 residues. CDR1 and CDR2 from the germline V gene are LGHDT and YNNKEL (reference sequence). Here the CDR3 reads CASSPGLAGRQETQYF. As DNA, the CDR3 is TGTGCCAGCAGCCCGGGACTAGCGGGACGCCAAGAGACCCAGTACTTC.